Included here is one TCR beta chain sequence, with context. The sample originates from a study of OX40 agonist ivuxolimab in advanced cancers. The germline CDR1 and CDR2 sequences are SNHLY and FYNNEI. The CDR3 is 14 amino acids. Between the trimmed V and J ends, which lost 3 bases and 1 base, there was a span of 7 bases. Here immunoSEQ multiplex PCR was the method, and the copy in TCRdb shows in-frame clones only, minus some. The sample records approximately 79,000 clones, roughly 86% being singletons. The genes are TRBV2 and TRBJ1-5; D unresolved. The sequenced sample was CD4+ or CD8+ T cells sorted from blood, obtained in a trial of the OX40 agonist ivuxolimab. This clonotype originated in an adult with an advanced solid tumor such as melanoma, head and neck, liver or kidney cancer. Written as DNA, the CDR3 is TGTGCCAGCAGTGATTTGTTGAGCAATCAGCCCCAGCATTTT. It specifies CASSDLLSNQPQHF.